This T cell receptor (beta chain) was documented in a study of T cell clonotyping in hematopoietic cell transplantation. General study points: Few recipient clonotypes overlapped donors; over 95% were de novo at given depth. Cells were unsorted, so CD4 and CD8 contributions were not separated. Pathologically expanded recipient clonotypes increased progressively from day 30 to day 180 as diversity fell.

Trimming cost V 5 bases and J 5 bases; bases outside gene matches: 11. Germline V gene data show CDR1 as SGHNT and CDR2 as YYREEE (reference sequence). The CDR3 is 15 amino acids. Sequencing was performed with immunoSEQ multiplex PCR; in TCRdb, only in-frame clones are kept and a portion is missing. This table has approximately 10,000 clones, about three quarters appearing once. Recipients were bled about 28 days pretransplant and at posttransplant days 30, 100, 180. This clone showed up just a few times. The target antigen is unknown. The TCR originated in a female patient aged 50-59 years who had an allogeneic stem cell transplant from a related donor, so the T cells may come from the graft donor. Some clones in this sample may be carry-over from other donors' samples. The chain has TRBV5-4 and TRBJ2-7, with 9 nucleotides matching TRBD2. The specimen comprised peripheral blood mononuclear cells, sampled 180 days after allogeneic stem cell transplant. The CDR3 DNA sequence: TGTGCCAGCAGTTGGGGGATAGCGGGGGACGACGAGCAGTACTTC. Protein sequence: CASSWGIAGDDEQYF.